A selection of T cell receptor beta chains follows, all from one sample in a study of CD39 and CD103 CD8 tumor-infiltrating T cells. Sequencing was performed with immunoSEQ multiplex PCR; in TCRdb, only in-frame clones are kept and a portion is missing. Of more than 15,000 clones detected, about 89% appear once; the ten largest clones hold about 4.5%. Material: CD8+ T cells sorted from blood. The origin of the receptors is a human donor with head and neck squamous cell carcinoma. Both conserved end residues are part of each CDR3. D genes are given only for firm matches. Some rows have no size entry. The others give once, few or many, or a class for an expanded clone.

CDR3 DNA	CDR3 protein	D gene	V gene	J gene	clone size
TGCAGCGCCAGGGAAGAAAGGGAGGCAGGTAAGAACACTGAAGCTTTCTTT	CSAREEREAGKNTEAFF	.	TRBV29-1	TRBJ1-1	large
TGTGCCAGTGGGCAGGGTTTTTCACCCCTCCACTTT	CASGQGFSPLHF	.	TRBV19	TRBJ1-6	few
TGTGCCATCAGTGATACAGGCAACGAGCAGTACTTC	CAISDTGNEQYF	.	TRBV10-3	TRBJ2-7	.
TGCGCCAGCAGCCCTGGGCGCTACGAGCAGTACTTC	CASSPGRYEQYF	.	TRBV4-1	TRBJ2-7	.
TGTGCCAGCAGCCTGGGGCCACGGGAGGACCAGTACTTC	CASSLGPREDQYF	TRBD2	TRBV6-5	TRBJ2-5	.
TGTGCCAGCAGTTCCTTAACGGGCCCCGGGACTGAAGCTTTCTTT	CASSSLTGPGTEAFF	.	TRBV27	TRBJ1-1	.
TGTGCCAGCAGCCCCCCCGGCCCAGGGACCCTGAGCGGTGAGCAGTTCTTC	CASSPPGPGTLSGEQFF	.	TRBV11-1	TRBJ2-1	.
TGTGCCAGCGGAGACAGCCCAGGGAACACTGAAGCTTTCTTT	CASGDSPGNTEAFF	.	TRBV2	TRBJ1-1	.
TGTGCCAGCAGTTGGGGGGACGCACAACAAGAGACCCAGTACTTC	CASSWGDAQQETQYF	.	TRBV28	TRBJ2-5	.
TGTGCCAGCAGCGAAAATACAGGAGAAAATGAAAAACTGTTTTTT	CASSENTGENEKLFF	.	TRBV5-4	TRBJ1-4	.
TGCAGCGTTGACGAAGGAACTGGAAACACCATATATTTT	CSVDEGTGNTIYF	.	TRBV29-1	TRBJ1-3	.
TGTGCCAGCAGCGTAGGAGGGTCGTCCTACGAGCAGTACTTC	CASSVGGSSYEQYF	.	TRBV9	TRBJ2-7	.
TGTGCCAGCAGCTTACTGCCGGGAACTGAAGCTTTCTTT	CASSLLPGTEAFF	.	TRBV11-2	TRBJ1-1	.
TGTGCCAGTATTAGCAGGGCTGGGGAGCAGTACTTC	CASISRAGEQYF	.	TRBV6-1	TRBJ2-7	.
TGTGCCAGTAGTCCATCTGGGGGGGCCAACTATGGCTACACCTTC	CASSPSGGANYGYTF	.	TRBV19	TRBJ1-2	.
TGTGCCAGCAGCCTCCGCTCGACCTCCTACAATGAGCAGTTCTTC	CASSLRSTSYNEQFF	.	TRBV7-8	TRBJ2-1	few
TGTGCCAGCAGTGGGCGGGACAGAACCTACGAGCAGTACTTC	CASSGRDRTYEQYF	.	TRBV2	TRBJ2-7	.
TGTGCCAGCAGCTTCGGCGGGACAGCGGTTTACAATGAGCAGTTCTTC	CASSFGGTAVYNEQFF	.	TRBV11-2	TRBJ2-1	once
TGCGCCAGCAGCTCAGGACAGGGCTTGAATGAGCAGTTCTTC	CASSSGQGLNEQFF	TRBD1	TRBV5-1	TRBJ2-1	.
TGTGCCAGTAGTATAGTTTCCGGCGTACACACTGAAGCTTTCTTT	CASSIVSGVHTEAFF	.	TRBV19	TRBJ1-1	.
TGCGCCAGCTCGGAGCGGGATAACTACAATGAGCAGTTCTTC	CASSERDNYNEQFF	TRBD2	TRBV5-1	TRBJ2-1	.
TGTGCCAGCAGCCAAGTCCTAGATCCGACTTATCCTGGCTACACCTTC	CASSQVLDPTYPGYTF	.	TRBV14	TRBJ1-2	.
TGTGCCAGCAGCGTAGATTCCTTCGGGGAGGGAACTAATGAAAAACTGTTTTTT	CASSVDSFGEGTNEKLFF	.	TRBV9	TRBJ1-4	.
TGCACCAGCAGCCCGACTACTAGCGGGGTTTACGAGCAGTACTTC	CTSSPTTSGVYEQYF	.	TRBV1	TRBJ2-7	.
TGTGCCAGCTCACCATCTAGGGGATGGCAAGAGACCCAGTACTTC	CASSPSRGWQETQYF	.	TRBV18	TRBJ2-5	.
TGTGCCAGCAGCTTAGCTCCCCGATTAGGACAGGGATTCTCCTACAATGAGCAGTTCTTC	CASSLAPRLGQGFSYNEQFF	TRBD1	TRBV7-8	TRBJ2-1	.
TGTGCCAGCAGCCCCCGGACGCGCGATTATGATGGCTACACCTTC	CASSPRTRDYDGYTF	.	TRBV7-2	TRBJ1-2	.
TGTGCCAGCAGTTACTCACGCCCCGGACAGGGGAATGAGCAGTTCTTC	CASSYSRPGQGNEQFF	TRBD1	TRBV6-5	TRBJ2-1	.
TGCGCCAGCAGCCCCCAGACAGGGGTCGATCAGCCCCAGCATTTT	CASSPQTGVDQPQHF	TRBD1	TRBV4-1	TRBJ1-5	.
TGCTCAACCTTGAACCAGGGTGTTAACGAAAAACTGTTTTTT	CSTLNQGVNEKLFF	.	TRBV29-1	TRBJ1-4	.
TGCGCCAGCAGCCTGCACCTGGGACAGGGAGGGAACACTGAAGCTTTCTTT	CASSLHLGQGGNTEAFF	TRBD1	TRBV4-1	TRBJ1-1	.
TGTGCCAGCAGCGCAGGGGACGGTGGCTACACCTTC	CASSAGDGGYTF	.	TRBV9	TRBJ1-2	.
TGCGCCAGCAGCCAAGACTGGATAGAGGGTCAGCCCCAGCATTTT	CASSQDWIEGQPQHF	.	TRBV4-1	TRBJ1-5	once
TGTGCCAGCAGCGTAGAAGACACAGCAAATTTCTACGAGCAGTACTTC	CASSVEDTANFYEQYF	.	TRBV9	TRBJ2-7	once
TGCGCCAGCAGCCAAGGTGGACTAGCGGGGGGGCACCAAGAGACCCAGTACTTC	CASSQGGLAGGHQETQYF	TRBD2	TRBV4-1	TRBJ2-5	.
TGTGCCAGCAGCCCCCTAAATGCGGCTAAAGCTAACTATGGCTACACCTTC	CASSPLNAAKANYGYTF	.	TRBV7-9	TRBJ1-2	.
TGTGCCACCATCCGACTCGGCGGGATGAACACTGAAGCTTTCTTT	CATIRLGGMNTEAFF	.	TRBV15	TRBJ1-1	.
TGTGCCAGCAGTTTAACAGGGTATCAGCCCCAGCATTTT	CASSLTGYQPQHF	.	TRBV27	TRBJ1-5	.
TGTGCCAGCAGCTTACCTCGGGATGGTGGCTACACCTTC	CASSLPRDGGYTF	.	TRBV7-9	TRBJ1-2	.
TGTGCCAGCAGCTTAGCGGGGGCCCAATACAATGAGCAGTTCTTC	CASSLAGAQYNEQFF	.	TRBV7-3	TRBJ2-1	.
TGCGCCAGCAGCCCGGCACACCACAGCTCCTACGAGCAGTACTTC	CASSPAHHSSYEQYF	.	TRBV4-1	TRBJ2-7	.
TGCGCCAGCAGAGCCGGGACAGGGAACGAAAAACTGTTTTTT	CASRAGTGNEKLFF	TRBD1	TRBV4-1	TRBJ1-4	.
TGTGCCAGCAGCTATGGAGACGGGCGAAAAGCTAACTATGGCTACACCTTC	CASSYGDGRKANYGYTF	.	TRBV13	TRBJ1-2	.
TGCAGCATAAAGCTGGGACTAAGGGAAAAACTGTTTTTT	CSIKLGLREKLFF	.	TRBV29-1	TRBJ1-4	.
TGTGCCAGCAGCCCGCCGCCTATGACAGGACTTGGCACTGAAGCTTTCTTT	CASSPPPMTGLGTEAFF	.	TRBV4-2	TRBJ1-1	.